This T cell receptor (beta chain) was found in a study of blood T cell repertoires in COVID-19. The count of this clone is one. Participants had their cohort set by participant-reported clinical history. Per the study methods: Reference gene primers were amplified, and this amplification served to estimate nucleated cell counts. Data came from immunoSEQ multiplex PCR; TCRdb stores just in-frame clones and leaves some out. The V and J calls and clone size were taken over from that table, and D and trimming were inferred from the DNA. The sample records about 220,000 clones, about 79% being singletons. The CDR3 runs 15 residues. V lost 6 bases and J 2 bases, leaving 16 bases between the germline ends. The germline CDR1 and CDR2 sequences are MNHEY and SVGAGI.

Sequenced: PBMCs or T cells enriched from blood (not recorded which). The source of this sequence is a woman aged 60-70 years who had recovered from COVID-19. J is TRBJ1-2 and V is TRBV6-5; D may be TRBD1 (6 bases). The CDR3 nucleotides read TGTGCCAGCAGCAACAGGGAAGGGGGAAACTATGGCTACACCTTC. Protein: CASSNREGGNYGYTF.